Listed here is a single TCR beta chain. In this sample, this clone turned up a few times. Its specific antigen is unknown. Base qualities are not at hand, and no much larger clone is one base apart. The receptor library was made with the immunoSEQ multiplex PCR assay. RNA was extracted from all samples and reverse transcribed into cDNA, which served as template for TCR sequencing. SuperScript III was used to make first-strand cDNA, primed with a 2:1 mix of oligo-dT and random hexamers. A synthetic immune receptor repertoire was used to gauge amplification bias, and whatever bias remained was removed computationally. The source study handled its data this way. Raw reads were preprocessed for error removal, and CDR3 was defined according to IMGT conventions as running from the conserved cysteine to phenylalanine. Clonality was calculated as 1 minus Shannon entropy normalized by log2 of the number of productive unique TCRs. Scalp TCRbeta sequences were cross-referenced with sorted blood CD4 and CD8 repertoires so that the CD4 or CD8 identity of scalp clones could be inferred. TCRdb provides this immuneACCESS table in a form limited to in-frame rearrangements. Some clones are lacking; in checked studies, under half of them reflect an unresolved V gene, and why the rest are absent is not known. V, J and clone size reflect that table, while D and trimming were determined from the DNA. The sample table holds fewer than 250,000 clones, of which approximately 56% were seen once. Of the sample, approximately 0.7% falls within the top ten clones.

Germline trimming amounts to 1 base on V and 7 bases on J, with 12 as the count of junction bases outside the gene matches. The cysteine opens and the phenylalanine closes a CDR3 of 17 amino acids. Of all the DNA, just the CDR3 is kept, 51 bases in frame from base 1. From a lookup of the germline V gene, CDR1 and CDR2 are SGHTA and FQGNSA. The sample originates from a study of CD8+ T cells in alopecia areata (dated by TCRdb to 2016 to 2018). The study in broad terms: The treated patients, all with moderate-to-severe alopecia areata, were enrolled in an open-label pilot trial of oral tofacitinib given at 5 to 10 mg twice daily. RNA was obtained with the PAXgene miRNA kit for fixed scalp, the miRNeasy kit for PBMCs, and the RNeasy kit for mouse skin. TCRbeta CDR3 regions were amplified by immunoSEQ multiplex PCR using 35 Vbeta forward and 13 Jbeta reverse primers. Scalp clonality was compared across normal scalp (n=4), patchy alopecia areata scalp (n=8), and alopecia totalis/universalis scalp (n=8). In humans, TCRbeta sequencing was performed on scalp tissue and on sorted CD4+ and CD8+ peripheral blood T cells from healthy controls and from patients with patchy or totalis/universalis alopecia areata. Patients on tofacitinib were biopsied at baseline and after 4 and 24 weeks of treatment, and several of the patients also had a later scalp biopsy. Disease severity in treated patients was measured with the SALT score, which quantifies the percentage of affected scalp surface area. Patients received tofacitinib for 6 to 18 months and were then followed off drug for 6 months to check for delayed response and recurrence. The study used high-throughput TCRbeta sequencing to examine T cell clonal expansion in alopecia areata, in both the C3H/HeJ mouse model and human patients. Here is what the overall study found, with its caveats: During tofacitinib treatment, many expanded lesional clones remained in scalp and blood, and this persistence may partly explain relapse after treatment is stopped. The treated cohort was small, with a single nonresponder, so links between baseline CD8+ expansion and response need larger studies. Unlike mouse skin, which is dominated by gammadelta T cells, normal human skin has resident alphabeta T cells that are also sequenced, and this complicates analysis of the scalp TCR repertoire. Compared with mice, TCR sequences shared between patients were less clear, possibly partly because of HLA diversity across the patient population. Scalp clonality and the number of expanded CD8+ clones among the top 100 scalp clones were significantly decreased by tofacitinib. Compared with normal scalp, lesional scalp, particularly in alopecia totalis/universalis, had higher clonality and more expanded CD8+ clones, which suggests antigenic drive.

Explained via the paper, the time point label denotes: four to five weeks on oral tofacitinib. Per the publication, the treatment or condition label means: oral pan-JAK inhibitor, 5-10 mg twice daily. Lesional scalp punch biopsies and peripheral blood were obtained from alopecia areata patients. PBMCs were isolated by density centrifugation and stained for CD3, CD4 and CD8, after which CD4+ and CD8+ T cells were sorted on a FACSAria. The chain links TRBV7-2 with TRBJ2-1, and 8 junction bases match TRBD2. Sequencing was performed on CD4+ T cells sorted from blood, taken at week 4, from a patient treated with tofacitinib. The clonotype comes from a human donor with alopecia areata. The sequenced DNA: TGTGCCAGCAGCTTAGAAATCGGTCTCAGCGGGAGTAATGAGCAGTTCTTC. Its product reads: CASSLEIGLSGSNEQFF.